The entry below describes one T cell receptor (beta chain). The antigen is unknown. RNA transcripts gave rise to amplified TCR beta CDR3 regions. HTBI primers were the set used in a first-round RT-PCR of the TCR CDR3. TCRdb processed the multiplex PCR reads anew with MiXCR; each CDR3 protein has one entry. The sample yields under 400,000 distinct CDR3 sequences, roughly 15% seen once. Clinical symptoms, serum thyroxine and TRAb, thyroid ultrasound and orbital computed tomography were used for the diagnoses. Each 10 ml fresh peripheral blood draw supplied the PBMCs. Unmatched junction bases numbered 15, after V lost 1 base and J lost 8 bases. CDR3 length: 17 residues. CDR1 and CDR2 (germline): MDHEN, SYDVKM. This record belongs to a study of T cells in Graves' hyperthyroidism and ophthalmopathy. Study-level points and caveats: Ophthalmopathy could be told apart from stable hyperthyroidism with a 13 V-J model.

The TCR comes from a woman aged 55-70 years with Graves' ophthalmopathy. The chain uses TRBV28 and TRBJ1-2; 8 nucleotides align to TRBD1. What was sequenced was blood. Here the CDR3 reads CASSLFAGTGGRGGYTF. Written as DNA, the CDR3 is TGTGCCAGCAGTTTATTCGCGGGGACAGGTGGGAGAGGAGGCTACACCTTC.